This TCR beta chain appears in the sequencing data of a study of T cells in tumors after PD-1 blockade. As for the study in general: Some patients also took daily vismodegib 150 mg during anti-PD-1 treatment. General observations from the study: About 41% of tumor TCR clonotypes were also found in blood.

On this clone itself: Its antigen is as yet unknown.

Tumor biopsies came from the same primary tumor site before and after PD-1 blockade. Clones were sequenced by immunoSEQ multiplex PCR, and TCRdb holds only the in-frame ones, with some missing. The table shows roughly 15,000 clones, with roughly 70% occurring only once. Between the trimmed V and J ends, which lost 0 bases and 4 bases, there was a span of 10 bases. In germline, CDR1 is SGHRS, CDR2 YFSETQ. There are 15 residues in the CDR3. The origin of this receptor is a human donor with cutaneous squamous cell carcinoma. The input for sequencing was tumor tissue, taken after anti-PD-1 treatment. The V and J genes are TRBV5-1 and TRBJ2-2, with a weak D call TRBD2 (5 bases). This chain's CDR3 is CASSLALGATGELFF. CDR3 in DNA: TGCGCCAGCAGCTTGGCCTTGGGAGCCACCGGGGAGCTGTTTTTT.